This T cell receptor (beta chain) originates from a study of T cell responses to AZD1222 COVID-19 vaccine. As concerns this clone: Its antigen is undetermined.

Sequencing was performed with immunoSEQ multiplex PCR; in TCRdb, only in-frame clones are kept and a portion is missing. The sample holds roughly 120,000 clones, 94% seen once. Analysis merged second doses at about 4 or about 12 weeks. Germline CDR1 LGHDT, CDR2 YNNKEL (reference sequence). This CDR3 is 18 amino acids long. V was clipped by 4 bases and J by 2 bases; unmatched bases: 10. The study's findings and limits: Seropositive status at baseline applied to only five or six AZD1222 recipients.

J is TRBJ2-3 and V is TRBV3-1 (or the pseudogene TRBV3-2); 12 bases map to TRBD2. This specimen consisted of peripheral blood, obtained 28 days after the second AZD1222 dose. The receptor was derived from an adult who received the AZD1222 COVID-19 vaccine. The chain's CDR3 is CASSPYRTSGEYTDTQYF. The CDR3 coding sequence is TGTGCCAGCAGCCCATACAGGACTAGCGGGGAATACACAGATACGCAGTATTTT.